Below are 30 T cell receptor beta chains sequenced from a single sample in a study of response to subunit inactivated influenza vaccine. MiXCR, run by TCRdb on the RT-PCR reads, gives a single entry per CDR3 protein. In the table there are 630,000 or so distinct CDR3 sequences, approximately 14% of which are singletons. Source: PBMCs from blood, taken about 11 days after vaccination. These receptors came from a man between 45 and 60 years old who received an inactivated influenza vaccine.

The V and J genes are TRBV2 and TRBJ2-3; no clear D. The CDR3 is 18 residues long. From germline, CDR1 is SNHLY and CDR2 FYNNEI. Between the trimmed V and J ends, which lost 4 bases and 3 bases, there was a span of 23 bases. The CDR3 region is CASSVSVGPGSRTDTQYF. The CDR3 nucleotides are TGTGCCAGCAGTGTTTCGGTAGGCCCCGGGTCTCGGACAGATACGCAGTATTTT.

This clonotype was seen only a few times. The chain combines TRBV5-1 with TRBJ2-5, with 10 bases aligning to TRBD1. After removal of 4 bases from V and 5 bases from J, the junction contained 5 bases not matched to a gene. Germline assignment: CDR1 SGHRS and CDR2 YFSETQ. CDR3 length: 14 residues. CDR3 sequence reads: CASSVTGGTETQYF. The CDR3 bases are TGCGCCAGCAGCGTGACAGGGGGCACGGAGACCCAGTACTTC.

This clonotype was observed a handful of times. CDR3 nucleotide sequence: TGTGCCAGCAGCCGCCTACGGATAGGCGATTCACCCCTCCACTTT. It is translated as CASSRLRIGDSPLHF. V and J are TRBV7-9 and TRBJ1-6; no definite D call. Trimming shortened V by 5 bases and J by 8 bases, and 16 bases separated the two germline ends. The CDR3 is 15 amino acids. In germline, CDR1 is SEHNR, CDR2 FQNEAQ (reference sequence).

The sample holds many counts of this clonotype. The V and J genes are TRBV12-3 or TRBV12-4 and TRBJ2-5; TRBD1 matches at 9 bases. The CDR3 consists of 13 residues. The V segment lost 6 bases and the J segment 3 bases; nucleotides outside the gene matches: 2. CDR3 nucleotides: TGTGCCAGCAGCAGGACAGGGGAAGAGACCCAGTACTTC. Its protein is CASSRTGEETQYF.

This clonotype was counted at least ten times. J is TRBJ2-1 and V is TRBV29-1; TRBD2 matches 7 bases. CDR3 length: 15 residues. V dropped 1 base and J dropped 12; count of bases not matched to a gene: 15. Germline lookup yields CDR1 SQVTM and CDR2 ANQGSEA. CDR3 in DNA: TGCAGCGTTGAAGGCCCGTACCCACGAACGGGGGGGCAGTTCTTC. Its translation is CSVEGPYPRTGGQFF.

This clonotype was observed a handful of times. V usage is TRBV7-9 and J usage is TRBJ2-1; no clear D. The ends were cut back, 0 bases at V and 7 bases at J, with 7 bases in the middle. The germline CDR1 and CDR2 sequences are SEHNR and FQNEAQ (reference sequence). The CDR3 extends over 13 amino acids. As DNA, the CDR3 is TGTGCCAGCAGCTTAGCGGACCAGAATGAGCAGTTCTTC. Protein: CASSLADQNEQFF.

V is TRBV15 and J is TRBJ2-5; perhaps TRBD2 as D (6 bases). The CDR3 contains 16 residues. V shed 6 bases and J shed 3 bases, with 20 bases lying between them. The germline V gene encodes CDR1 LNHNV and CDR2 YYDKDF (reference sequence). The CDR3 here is CATSTNPREPKETQYF. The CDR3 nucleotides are TGTGCCACCAGTACTAACCCCCGGGAGCCTAAAGAGACCCAGTACTTC.

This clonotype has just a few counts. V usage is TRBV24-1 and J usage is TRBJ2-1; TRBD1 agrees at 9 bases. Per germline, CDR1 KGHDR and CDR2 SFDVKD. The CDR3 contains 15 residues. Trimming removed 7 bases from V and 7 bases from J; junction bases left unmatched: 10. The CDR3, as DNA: TGTGCCACCAGCAATACAGGGGGCATCAGGAATGAGCAGTTCTTC. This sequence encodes CATSNTGGIRNEQFF.

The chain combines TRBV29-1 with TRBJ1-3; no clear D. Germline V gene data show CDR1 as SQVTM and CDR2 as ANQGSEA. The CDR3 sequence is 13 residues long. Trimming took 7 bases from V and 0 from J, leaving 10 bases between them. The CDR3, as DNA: TGCAGCGCCAAGAGAGCCTCTGGAAACACCATATATTTT. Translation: CSAKRASGNTIYF.

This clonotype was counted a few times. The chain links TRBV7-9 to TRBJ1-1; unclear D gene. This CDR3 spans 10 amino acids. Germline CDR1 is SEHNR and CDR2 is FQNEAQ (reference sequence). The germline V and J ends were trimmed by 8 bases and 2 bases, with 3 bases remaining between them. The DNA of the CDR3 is TGTGCCAGCGCAAACACTGAAGCTTTCTTT. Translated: CASANTEAFF.

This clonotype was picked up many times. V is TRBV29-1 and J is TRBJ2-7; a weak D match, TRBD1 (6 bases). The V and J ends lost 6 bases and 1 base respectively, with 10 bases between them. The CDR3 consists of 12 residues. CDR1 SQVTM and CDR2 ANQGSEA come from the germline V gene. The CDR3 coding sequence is TGCAGCGTCGACACAGGGTCCTACGAGCAGTACTTC. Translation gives CSVDTGSYEQYF.

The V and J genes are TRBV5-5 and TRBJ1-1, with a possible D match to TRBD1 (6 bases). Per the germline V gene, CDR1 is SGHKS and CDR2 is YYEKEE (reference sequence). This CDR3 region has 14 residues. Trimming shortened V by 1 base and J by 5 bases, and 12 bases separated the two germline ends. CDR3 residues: CASSLLGAGTEAFF. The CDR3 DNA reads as TGTGCCAGCAGCTTGTTGGGGGCTGGGACTGAAGCTTTCTTT.

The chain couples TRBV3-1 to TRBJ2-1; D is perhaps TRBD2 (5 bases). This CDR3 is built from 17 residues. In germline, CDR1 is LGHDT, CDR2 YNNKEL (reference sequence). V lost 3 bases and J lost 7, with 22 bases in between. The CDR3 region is CASSQIWAGDDKNEQFF. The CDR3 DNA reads TGTGCCAGCAGCCAGATTTGGGCGGGCGACGACAAAAATGAGCAGTTCTTC.

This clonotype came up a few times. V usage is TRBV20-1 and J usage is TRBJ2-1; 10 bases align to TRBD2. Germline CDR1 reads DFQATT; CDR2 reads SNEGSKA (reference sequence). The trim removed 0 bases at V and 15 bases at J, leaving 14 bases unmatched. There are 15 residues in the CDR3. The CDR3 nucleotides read TGCAGTGCTAGAGAGATAAGTAGCGGGGGGACACCAGCGTTCTTC. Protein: CSAREISSGGTPAFF.

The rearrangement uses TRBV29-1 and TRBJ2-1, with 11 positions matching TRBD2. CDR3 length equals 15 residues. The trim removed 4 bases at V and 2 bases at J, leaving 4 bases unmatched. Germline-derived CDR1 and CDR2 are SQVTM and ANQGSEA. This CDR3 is CSVGQGLAAYNEQFF. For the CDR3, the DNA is TGCAGCGTTGGTCAGGGACTAGCGGCCTACAATGAGCAGTTCTTC.

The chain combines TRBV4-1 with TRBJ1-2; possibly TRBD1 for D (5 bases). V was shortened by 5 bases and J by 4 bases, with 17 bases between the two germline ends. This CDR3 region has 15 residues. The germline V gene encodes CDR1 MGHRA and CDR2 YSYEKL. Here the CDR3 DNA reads TGCGCCAGCAGCAACCGGGACCCCACGTTCTATGGCTACACCTTC. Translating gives CASSNRDPTFYGYTF.

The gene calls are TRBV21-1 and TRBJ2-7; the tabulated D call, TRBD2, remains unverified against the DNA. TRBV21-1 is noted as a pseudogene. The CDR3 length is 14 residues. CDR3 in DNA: TGTGCCAGCACCACTAGCGGGGGTTCCTACGAGCAGTACTTC. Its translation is CASTTSGGSYEQYF.

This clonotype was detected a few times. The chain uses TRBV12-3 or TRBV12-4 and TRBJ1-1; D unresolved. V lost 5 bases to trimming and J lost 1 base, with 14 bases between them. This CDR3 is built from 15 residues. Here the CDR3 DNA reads TGTGCCAGCAGTCCTAACTTTGGGAGGAACACTGAAGCTTTCTTT. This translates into CASSPNFGRNTEAFF.

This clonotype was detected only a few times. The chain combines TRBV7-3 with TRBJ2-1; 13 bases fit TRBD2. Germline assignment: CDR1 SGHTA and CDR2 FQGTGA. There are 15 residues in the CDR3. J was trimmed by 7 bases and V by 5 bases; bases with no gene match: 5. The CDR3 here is CASSAGTSGTNEQFF. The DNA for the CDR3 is TGTGCCAGCAGCGCAGGGACTAGCGGGACTAATGAGCAGTTCTTC.

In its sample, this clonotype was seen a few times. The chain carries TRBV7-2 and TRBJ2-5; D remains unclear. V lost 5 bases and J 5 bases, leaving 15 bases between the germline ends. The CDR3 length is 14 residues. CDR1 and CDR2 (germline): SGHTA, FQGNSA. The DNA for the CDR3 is TGTGCCAGCAGCACCGGGCCCTCCGGGGAGACCCAGTACTTC. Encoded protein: CASSTGPSGETQYF. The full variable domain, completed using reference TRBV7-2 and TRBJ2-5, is GAGVSQSPSNKVTEKGKDVELRCDPISGHTALYWYRQSLGQGLEFLIYFQGNSAPDKSGLPSDRFSAERTGGSVSTLTIQRTQQEDSAVYLCASSTGPSGETQYFGPGTRLLVL.

CDR3 in DNA: TGTGCCAGCAGCCAGGCTGGACGGGATCAAGAGACCCAGTACTTC. Residues: CASSQAGRDQETQYF. The gene calls are TRBV3-1 and TRBJ2-5, with a possible D match to TRBD2 (5 bases). Trimming removed 3 bases at V and 2 bases at J, with 13 bases between. CDR3 length: 15 amino acids. From germline, CDR1 is LGHDT and CDR2 YNNKEL (reference sequence).

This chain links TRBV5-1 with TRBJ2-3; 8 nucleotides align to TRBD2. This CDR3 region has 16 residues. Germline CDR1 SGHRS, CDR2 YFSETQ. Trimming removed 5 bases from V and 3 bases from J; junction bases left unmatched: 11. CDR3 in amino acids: CASSNAYGGATDTQYF. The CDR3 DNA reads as TGCGCCAGCAGTAATGCCTACGGGGGGGCAACAGATACGCAGTATTTT.

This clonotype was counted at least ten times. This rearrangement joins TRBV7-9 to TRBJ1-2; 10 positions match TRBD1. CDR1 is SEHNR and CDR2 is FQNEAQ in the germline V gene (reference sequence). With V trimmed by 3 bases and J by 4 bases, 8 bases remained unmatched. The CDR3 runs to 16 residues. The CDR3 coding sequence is TGTGCCAGCAGCTTTGAAGCCAGGACAGGGGGCTATGGCTACACCTTC. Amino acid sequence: CASSFEARTGGYGYTF.

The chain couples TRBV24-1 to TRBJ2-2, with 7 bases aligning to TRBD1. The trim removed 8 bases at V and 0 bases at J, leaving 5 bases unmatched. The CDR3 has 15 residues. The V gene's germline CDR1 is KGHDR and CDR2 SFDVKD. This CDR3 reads CATTGTDTNTGELFF. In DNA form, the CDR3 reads TGTGCCACCACGGGGACAGATACGAACACCGGGGAGCTGTTTTTT.

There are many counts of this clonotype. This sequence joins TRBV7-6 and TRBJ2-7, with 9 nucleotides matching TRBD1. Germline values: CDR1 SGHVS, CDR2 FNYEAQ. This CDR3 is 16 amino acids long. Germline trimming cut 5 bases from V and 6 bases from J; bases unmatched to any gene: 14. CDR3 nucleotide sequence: TGTGCCAGCAGCCCCGGCCGAGGGACAGGGAAGTCCGAGCAGTACTTC. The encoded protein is CASSPGRGTGKSEQYF.

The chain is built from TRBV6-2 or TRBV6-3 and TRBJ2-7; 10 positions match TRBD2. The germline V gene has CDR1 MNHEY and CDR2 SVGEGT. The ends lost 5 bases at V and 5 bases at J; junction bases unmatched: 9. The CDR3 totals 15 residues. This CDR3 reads CASSKIAGGSNEQYF. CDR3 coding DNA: TGTGCCAGCAGTAAAATAGCGGGAGGTTCCAACGAGCAGTACTTC.

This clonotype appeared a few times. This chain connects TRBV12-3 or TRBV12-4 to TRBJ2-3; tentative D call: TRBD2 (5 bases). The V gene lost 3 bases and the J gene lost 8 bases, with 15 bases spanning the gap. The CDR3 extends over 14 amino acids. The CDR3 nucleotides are TGTGCCAGCAGTTTGCGGCTAGCAGGCGGTACGCAGTATTTT. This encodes CASSLRLAGGTQYF.

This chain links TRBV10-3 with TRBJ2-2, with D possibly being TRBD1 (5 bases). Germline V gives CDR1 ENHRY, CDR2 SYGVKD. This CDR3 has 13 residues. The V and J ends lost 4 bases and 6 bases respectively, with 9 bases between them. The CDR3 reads CAISAQGAGELFF. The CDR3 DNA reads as TGTGCCATCAGTGCCCAAGGGGCCGGGGAGCTGTTTTTT.

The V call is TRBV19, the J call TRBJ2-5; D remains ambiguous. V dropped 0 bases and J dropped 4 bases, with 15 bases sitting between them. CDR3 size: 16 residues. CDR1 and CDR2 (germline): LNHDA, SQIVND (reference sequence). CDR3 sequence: CASSIDHARRVETQYF. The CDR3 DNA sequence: TGTGCCAGTAGTATAGACCATGCCCGGCGCGTAGAGACCCAGTACTTC.

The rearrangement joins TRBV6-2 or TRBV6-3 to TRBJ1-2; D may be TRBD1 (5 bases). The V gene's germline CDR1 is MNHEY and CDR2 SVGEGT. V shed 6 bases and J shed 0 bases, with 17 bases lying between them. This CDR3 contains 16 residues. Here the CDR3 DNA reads TGTGCCAGCAGCACGTCCCGACAGCGGACTAACTATGGCTACACCTTC. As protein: CASSTSRQRTNYGYTF.